A selection of T cell receptor beta chains follows, all from one sample in a study of cytomegalovirus exposure and HLA in healthy donors. Clones were sequenced by immunoSEQ multiplex PCR, and TCRdb holds only the in-frame ones, with some missing. This table has about 220,000 clones, over 65% appearing once. Sequenced: PBMCs. The source is a man younger than 30 in good health and CMV-seronegative. CDR3s include the opening cysteine and the closing phenylalanine or tryptophan.

TRBV5-4	TRBJ2-1	CASSRGGGAGNEQFF
TRBV4-1	TRBJ2-1	CASSHGLAGPPYNEQFF
TRBV27	TRBJ2-7	CASNRDSRIPYEQYF
TRBV7-2	TRBJ2-3	CASSEQGERGITQYF
TRBV6-1	TRBJ2-6	CASLVSGANVLTF
TRBV7-9	TRBJ2-5	CASSLVRPGQETQYF
TRBV13	TRBJ2-5	CASSLRISYGQGGTQYF
TRBV5-1	TRBJ2-2	CASSLAAGSNTGELFF
TRBV19	TRBJ2-2	CASSPLSGRTGELFF
TRBV30	TRBJ2-5	CAERTYQETQYF
TRBV5-4	TRBJ1-1	CASSLPGTENTEAFF
TRBV4-1	TRBJ2-2	CASSQGTSIGELFF
TRBV30	TRBJ1-3	CAWSGRGAENTIYF
TRBV7-9	TRBJ2-3	CASSLLAGRTDTQYF
TRBV5-4	TRBJ1-1	CASRTGIRTEAFF
TRBV2	TRBJ2-5	CASSEGGSTGTQYF
TRBV6-5	TRBJ2-3	CASSYGTSATDTQYF
TRBV7-3	TRBJ2-6	CASSLIALQGLAGFGANVLTF
TRBV2	TRBJ2-7	CASPTGEDIYEQYF
TRBV7-2	TRBJ1-6	CASSLRPGRTGSPLHF
TRBV19	TRBJ2-1	CASSTPGLAVLEQFF
TRBV6-5	TRBJ1-2	CASTMDGTGDGYTF
TRBV6-1	TRBJ2-1	CASSEGTSPRSNEQFF
TRBV4-1	TRBJ2-1	CASSQEWREATEQFF
TRBV5-6	TRBJ2-7	CASSLVGQGYEQYF
TRBV6-6	TRBJ2-7	CASSHSYEQYF
TRBV5-1	TRBJ2-1	CASSLGEAGRNEQFF
TRBV29-1	TRBJ1-2	CSVEDRRLYGYTF
TRBV12-5	TRBJ2-3	CASGLVLGTVDTQYF
TRBV25-1	TRBJ1-1	CASSDTGQRHPIQEAFF